This T cell receptor (beta chain) was identified in a study of Graves' ophthalmopathy and Graves' hyperthyroidism (dated by TCRdb to between 2018 and 2020). Notes on the research overall: Peripheral blood was collected at initial diagnosis, prior to any treatment. For independent validation, a separate cohort was made up of fewer than 20 hyperthyroidism patients plus 17 patients who later progressed from hyperthyroidism to ophthalmopathy. Following sampling, methimazole starting at 30 mg daily was administered to hyperthyroidism patients, and high-dose intravenous methylprednisolone was administered to ophthalmopathy patients. In more than five hyperthyroidism patients, the T-cell repertoires found in thyroid tissue were compared with those found in blood. To explore V-J signatures that distinguish ophthalmopathy from hyperthyroidism, a discovery set of 100 patients was enrolled, made up of 43 with ophthalmopathy and under 65 with stable hyperthyroidism. In total, 135 blood samples were TCR-sequenced: some 40 ophthalmopathy, some 75 hyperthyroidism and some 17 hyperthyroidism-to-ophthalmopathy patients. TCR beta repertoire signatures were used to distinguish Graves' ophthalmopathy from Graves' hyperthyroidism and to predict progression to ophthalmopathy. The investigation overall reported the following: Sample size was not statistically predetermined, and group allocation was not concealed from the investigators. In cross-validation, the 13-signature model distinguished ophthalmopathy from stable hyperthyroidism with around 90% sensitivity and 81% to 82% specificity, while in the test set the corresponding values were 80% and 75%. Most of the expanded thyroid clonotypes with a frequency above 0.001 were also detected in blood, and it was suggested that the thyroid immune response may be reflected by blood repertoires. In validation, the model predicted ophthalmopathy progression with about 71% sensitivity and about 77% specificity; 12 predicted patients were CT-confirmed with GO in a median of about 6.2 months.

For repertoire sequencing, TCR beta CDR3 regions were amplified from RNA transcripts. A first-round RT-PCR used HTBI primers with the Qiagen OneStep RT-PCR kit, followed by a second-round multiplex PCR, size selection and purification. Libraries were sequenced paired-end with 100 bp reads on an Illumina HiSeq2000. As for the authors' bioinformatics: SOAPnuke was used to process the reads, throwing out any read that had adapters, had uncalled bases, had a mean Phred below 15, or lacked an exact constant-primer or identifier match. COPE v1.2.5 was used to merge high-quality paired reads. Each unique nucleotide sequence was defined as a clonotype, and clonotypes were aligned to IMGT TRB V, D and J references with MiTCR v1.1. Only V-J combinations with frequency above 0.0001 were analysed, covering over 98% of repertoires. For each V-J combination, a TCR clonal expansion and chaos score was defined as the ratio of F50 clonal expansion to chaos observed in the TCRdist matrix. Welch's t-statistics and random forest were used to reduce features to about a dozen V-J combinations, which were fed into a naive Bayes classifier. The similarity between thyroid and blood repertoires was quantified using the Morisita-Horn index. Clones were called with MiXCR by TCRdb after fastp trimmed the public reads at Q25, and only in-frame beta chains were retained. Every entry covers one CDR3 protein and lists the most common genes and DNA from its rows. The V and J calls come from TCRdb's annotation, not from the publication. The sample profile shows about 390,000 distinct CDR3 sequences; about 18% of them were found once. The ten largest clones represent 2% to 3% of the sample.

Hyperthyroidism was considered stable if no progression to ophthalmopathy occurred within 18 months of follow-up. Patients with hyperthyroidism were aged 18 to 65 years, had been newly diagnosed, and had a disease duration of less than 2 months. Patients with other autoimmune diseases, uncontrolled infections, pregnancy or lactation were excluded. Diagnosis was based on clinical symptoms, serum thyroxine, TRAb, thyroid ultrasound and orbital computed tomography. Ficoll-Paque density gradient centrifugation was used to isolate PBMCs from about 10 ml of fresh peripheral blood. Total RNA was extracted with Trizol reagent and quality-checked on an Agilent 2100 Bioanalyzer. This clonotype was found many times. The antigen it binds to is not known. Qualities for individual bases were not recorded, and no much larger clone is one base off. The origin of this receptor is an adult woman with stable Graves' hyperthyroidism. Sequenced: peripheral blood.

CDR3 reads: CASSLDADSHYGYTF. Read as DNA, the sequence is TGTGCCAGCAGCTTAGATGCCGACAGCCACTATGGCTACACCTTC. The rearranged chain carries TRBV7-2 and TRBJ1-2, and perhaps TRBD1 as D gene, on 5 matching bases. Spanning cysteine to phenylalanine, the CDR3 consists of 15 amino acids. The DNA shown is the 45-base CDR3, in frame from base 1. The CDR1 and CDR2 encoded by the germline V gene are SGHTA and FQGNSA. V was cut back by 1 base and J by 3 bases, leaving a gap of 12 bases between them.